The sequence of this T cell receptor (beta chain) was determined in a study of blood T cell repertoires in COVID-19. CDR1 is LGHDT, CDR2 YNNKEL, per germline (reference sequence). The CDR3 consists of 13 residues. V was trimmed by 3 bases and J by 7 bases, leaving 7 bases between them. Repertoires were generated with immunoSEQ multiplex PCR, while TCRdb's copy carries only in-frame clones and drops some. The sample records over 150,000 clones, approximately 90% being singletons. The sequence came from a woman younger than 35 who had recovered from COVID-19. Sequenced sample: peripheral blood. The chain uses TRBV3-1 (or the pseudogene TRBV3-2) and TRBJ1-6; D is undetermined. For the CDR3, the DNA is TGTGCCAGCAGCCACGACAAGAATTCACCCCTCCACTTT. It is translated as CASSHDKNSPLHF.